This T cell receptor (beta chain) stems from a study of T cells in women clearing cervical HPV infection. Comment on this clone: The CDR3 end is not reached by the read, which stops 3 residues before it; the germline J gene fills it in. The sample has other DNA sequences that encode this CDR3 too.

Per the germline V gene, CDR1 is SGHTA and CDR2 is FQGNSA. This CDR3 is 14 amino acids long. The ends were cut back, 7 bases at V and 4 bases at J, with 14 bases in the middle. Sequenced by immunoSEQ multiplex PCR; TCRdb stores in-frame clones only, minus some. The specimen's table records 25,000 to 40,000 clones. Sequences were obtained from blood buffy coat. This chain links TRBV7-2 with TRBJ1-3; a weak D match, TRBD1 (5 bases). The sequence came from a woman between 18 and 69 years old with a cervical HPV16 infection that either progressed to CIN3+ or cleared (not recorded which). CDR3: CASTMGGSGNTIYF. Incomplete CDR3 DNA: TGTGCCAGCACCATGGGGGGGTCCGGAAACACC. Variable domain in full (rest from reference TRBV7-2 and TRBJ1-3): GAGVSQSPSNKVTEKGKDVELRCDPISGHTALYWYRQSLGQGLEFLIYFQGNSAPDKSGLPSDRFSAERTGGSVSTLTIQRTQQEDSAVYLCASTMGGSGNTIYFGEGSWLTVV.